This T cell receptor beta chain is drawn from a study of cytomegalovirus exposure and HLA in healthy donors. Study results and limitations: A later analysis associated 16,000 or so TCR beta sequences with HLA alleles at a 0.05 false discovery rate. A few V segments could not be told apart, such as TRBV6-2 and TRBV6-3, and were left out.

The PCR ran on 60 Vbeta and 13 Jbeta primers. TCRdb keeps only in-frame clones here, not all; method: immunoSEQ multiplex PCR. The sample has nearly 200,000 clones. Notes on this clone: The antigen remains unidentified.

The germline V gene encodes CDR1 SGHNT and CDR2 YYREEE (reference sequence). The ends lost 0 bases at V and 4 bases at J; junction bases unmatched: 13. The CDR3 consists of 18 residues. The TCR was taken from a boy younger than 18 in good health and CMV-seronegative. The J gene is TRBJ2-3, the V gene TRBV5-4, with 8 bases matching TRBD1. Sequencing was carried out using PBMCs. CDR3 nucleotides: TGTGCCAGCAGCTTGGGAAGGGCCAGACGGACAGGGTCAGATACGCAGTATTTT. This sequence encodes CASSLGRARRTGSDTQYF.